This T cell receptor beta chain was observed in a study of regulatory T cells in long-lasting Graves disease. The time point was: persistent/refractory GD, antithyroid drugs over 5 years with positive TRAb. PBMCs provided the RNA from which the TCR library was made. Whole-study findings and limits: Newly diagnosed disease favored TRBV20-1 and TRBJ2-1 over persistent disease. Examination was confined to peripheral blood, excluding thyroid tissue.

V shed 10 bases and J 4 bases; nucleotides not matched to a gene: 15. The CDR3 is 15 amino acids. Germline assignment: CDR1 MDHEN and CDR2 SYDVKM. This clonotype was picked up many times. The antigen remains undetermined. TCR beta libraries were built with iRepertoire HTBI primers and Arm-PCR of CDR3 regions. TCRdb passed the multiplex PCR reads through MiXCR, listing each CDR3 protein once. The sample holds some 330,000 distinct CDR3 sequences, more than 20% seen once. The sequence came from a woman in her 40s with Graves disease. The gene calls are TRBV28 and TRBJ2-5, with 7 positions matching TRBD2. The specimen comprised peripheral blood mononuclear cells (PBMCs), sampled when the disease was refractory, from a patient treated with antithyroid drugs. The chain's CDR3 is CATTSAGGTLETQYF. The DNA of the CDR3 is TGTGCCACTACTAGCGCGGGCGGGACTTTAGAGACCCAGTACTTC.